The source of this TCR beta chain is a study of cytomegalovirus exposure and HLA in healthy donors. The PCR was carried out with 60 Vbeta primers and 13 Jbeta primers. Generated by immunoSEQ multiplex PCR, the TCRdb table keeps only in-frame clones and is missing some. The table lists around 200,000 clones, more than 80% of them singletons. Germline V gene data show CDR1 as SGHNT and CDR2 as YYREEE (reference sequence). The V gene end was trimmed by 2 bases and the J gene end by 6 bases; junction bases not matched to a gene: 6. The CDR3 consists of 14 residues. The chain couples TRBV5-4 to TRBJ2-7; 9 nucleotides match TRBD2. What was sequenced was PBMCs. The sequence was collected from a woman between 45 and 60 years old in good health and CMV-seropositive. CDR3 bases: TGTGCCAGCAGCTTTACGGGACTAGCAAGCGAGCAGTACTTC. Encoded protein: CASSFTGLASEQYF.